Presented here are 23 T cell receptor beta chains from one specimen sequenced in a study of T-cell memory formation after mild COVID-19. TCRdb redid the calling of the 5' RACE reads with MiXCR, one entry per CDR3 protein. The sample contains more than 350,000 distinct CDR3 sequences, about 16% of which appear only once. The specimen was PBMCs or a T cell subset sorted from them (not recorded which). The receptors were gathered from a man between 18 and 35 years old who had mild COVID-19 (a few samples of this study predate the infection). Cell type and time point are not known.

This clonotype was seen a few times. This chain connects TRBV29-1 to TRBJ2-2; D call uncertain. Looked up from germline, CDR1 is SQVTM and CDR2 is ANQGSEA. V shed 7 bases and J shed 6 bases, with 18 bases lying between them. The CDR3 extends over 14 amino acids. The CDR3 protein is CSAGADPPAGELFF. CDR3 nucleotides: TGCAGCGCCGGAGCCGATCCACCGGCCGGGGAGCTGTTTTTT.

The chain recombines TRBV5-6 with TRBJ2-7, with D tentatively TRBD1 (6 bases). Germline CDR1 SGHDT, CDR2 YYEEEE. V dropped 3 bases and J dropped 3 bases, with 10 bases sitting between them. CDR3 length equals 13 residues. CDR3 bases: TGTGCCAGCAGCTGGAAACAGGGCTACGAGCAGTACGTC. This gives the protein CASSWKQGYEQYV.

This clonotype occurred a few times. The chain couples TRBV18 to TRBJ2-1; the match to TRBD1 covers 8 bases. CDR3 length equals 16 residues. The V segment lost 2 bases and the J segment 6 bases; nucleotides outside the gene matches: 9. Germline V CDR1 and CDR2: KGHSH, LQKENI. The chain's CDR3 is CASSPAAGGLGNEQFF. The CDR3 nucleotides read TGTGCCAGCTCACCAGCGGCAGGGGGCCTCGGCAATGAGCAGTTCTTC.

The CDR3 region is CASSLALAGEETQYF. The CDR3 nucleotides are TGTGCCAGCAGCTTAGCGTTAGCGGGGGAAGAGACCCAGTACTTC. The rearrangement links TRBV7-9 to TRBJ2-5; 9 nucleotides agree with TRBD2. The germline CDR1 and CDR2 sequences are SEHNR and FQNEAQ (reference sequence). CDR3 length equals 15 residues. V was pared by 0 bases and J by 3 bases, with 2 bases of the junction left unmatched.

V is TRBV27 and J is TRBJ2-7; no clear D. Germline V CDR1 and CDR2: MNHEY, SMNVEV (reference sequence). Trimming removed 4 bases from V and 1 base from J, with 11 bases in between. The CDR3 runs 14 residues. CDR3 protein: CASSSRFVSYEQYV. For the CDR3, the DNA is TGTGCCAGCAGTTCCAGGTTCGTATCCTACGAGCAGTACGTC.

The chain recombines TRBV28 with TRBJ2-1; D call uncertain. CDR1 and CDR2 from the germline V gene are MDHEN and SYDVKM. V was shortened by 4 bases and J by 2 bases, with 12 bases between the two germline ends. CDR3 length equals 15 residues. CDR3 DNA: TGTGCCAGCAGTTGGTGGACCGCGACCTACAATGAGCAGTTCTTC. It specifies CASSWWTATYNEQFF.

This clonotype turned up a few times. The V and J genes are TRBV9 and TRBJ2-7; a possible D gene is TRBD2 (5 bases). CDR3 length: 13 amino acids. With 4 bases removed from V and 7 bases from J, the gap between germline ends came to 15 bases. The germline gives CDR1 SGDLS, CDR2 YYNGEE. CDR3 loop: CASSPQATGEQYV. As DNA, the CDR3 is TGTGCCAGCAGCCCCCAGGCGACGGGAGAGCAGTACGTC.

This clonotype was found a few times. V usage is TRBV2 and J usage is TRBJ1-1; D not certain. Trimming stripped 1 base from V and 0 bases from J, with 9 bases between. Germline V gene lookup returns CDR1 SNHLY and CDR2 FYNNEI. This CDR3 region has 15 residues. The CDR3, as DNA: TGTGCCAGCAGTGAAGAACCGATTATGAACACTGAAGCTTTCTTT. Translation: CASSEEPIMNTEAFF.

The chain uses TRBV7-2 and TRBJ2-4, with D tentatively TRBD2 (6 bases). From germline, CDR1 is SGHTA and CDR2 FQGNSA. The CDR3 runs to 13 residues. V was pared by 5 bases and J by 10 bases, with 15 bases between. The DNA for the CDR3 is TGTGCCAGCAGCGAAGGGACTCCAAGAATTCAGTACTTC. Protein sequence: CASSEGTPRIQYF.

This clonotype was recorded a few times. The chain has TRBV6-2 or TRBV6-3 and TRBJ2-5; D is undetermined. Germline CDR1 and CDR2: MNHEY and SVGEGT. Trimming took off 2 bases at V and 0 bases at J, with 7 bases between the two ends. The CDR3 is 14 amino acids. The CDR3: CASSYVDNQETQYF. CDR3 coding DNA: TGTGCCAGCAGTTACGTTGATAACCAAGAGACCCAGTACTTC.

The chain employs TRBV7-2 and TRBJ1-2; TRBD1 aligns across 9 bases. The CDR3 contains 16 residues. With V trimmed by 2 bases and J by 5 bases, 9 bases remained unmatched. CDR1 is SGHTA, CDR2 FQGNSA, per germline. CDR3 sequence (DNA): TGTGCCAGCAGCTTAACCCTCGGGACAGGGAAGTATGGCTACACCTTC. Its protein is CASSLTLGTGKYGYTF.

This clonotype has just a few counts. The genes are TRBV20-1 and TRBJ2-2, with 8 bases fitting TRBD1. This CDR3 is built from 14 residues. J was trimmed by 1 base and V by 7 bases; bases with no gene match: 5. Germline-derived CDR1 and CDR2 are DFQATT and SNEGSKA (reference sequence). The CDR3 region is CSGQGAGNTGELFF. In DNA form, the CDR3 reads TGCAGTGGCCAGGGGGCCGGGAACACCGGGGAGCTGTTTTTT.

Only a few counts were recorded for this clonotype. The chain is built from TRBV23-1 and TRBJ1-5; TRBD1 might be the D (6 bases). TRBV23-1 carries the ORF label, with uncertain function. The V and J ends lost 0 bases and 4 bases respectively, with 13 bases between them. This CDR3 comprises 16 residues. CDR3 residues: CASSQSFGQGNQPQHF. The CDR3 DNA sequence: TGCGCCAGCAGTCAATCGTTTGGGCAGGGGAATCAGCCCCAGCATTTT.

This clonotype appeared a few times. The CDR3 loop is CASSSLRAATLNTEAFF. In nucleotides, the CDR3 is TGTGCCAGCAGCTCCTTACGGGCAGCTACCTTGAACACTGAAGCTTTCTTT. The rearrangement joins TRBV7-3 to TRBJ1-1, with no clear D. V shed 4 bases and J shed 0 bases, with 18 bases lying between them. CDR3 length: 17 residues. CDR1 SGHTA and CDR2 FQGTGA come from the germline V gene.

The rearrangement links TRBV5-5 to TRBJ2-5; no firm D call. This CDR3 has 14 amino acids. V was shortened by 2 bases and J by 7 bases, with 15 bases between the two germline ends. Germline lookup yields CDR1 SGHKS and CDR2 YYEKEE (reference sequence). CDR3 in amino acids: CASSFWTSGWTQYF. As DNA, the CDR3 is TGTGCCAGCAGCTTCTGGACGTCCGGTTGGACCCAGTACTTC.

A few counts support this clonotype. J is TRBJ2-7 and V is TRBV25-1; D gene unclear. Trimming left V 3 bases short and J 7 bases short, with 10 bases between. This CDR3 is built from 12 residues. Germline V CDR1 and CDR2: MGHDK, SYGVNS. This CDR3 is CASSDMVWEQYF. The DNA for the CDR3 is TGTGCCAGCAGTGACATGGTTTGGGAGCAGTACTTC.

This clonotype was detected many times. V is TRBV10-3 and J is TRBJ2-3; 9 bases line up with TRBD2. Germline values: CDR1 ENHRY, CDR2 SYGVKD. The CDR3 is made up of 15 amino acids. The V gene end was trimmed by 4 bases and the J gene end by 4 bases; junction bases not matched to a gene: 6. CDR3 sequence (DNA): TGTGCCATCAGTGGTACTAGCGGGTCTCCAGATACGCAGTATTTT. Its protein product is CAISGTSGSPDTQYF.

In its sample, this clonotype was seen a few times. The rearrangement uses TRBV6-1 and TRBJ2-1, with D maybe TRBD2 (6 bases). V lost 11 bases to trimming and J lost 0 bases, with 11 bases between them. There are 13 residues in the CDR3. In germline, CDR1 is MNHNS, CDR2 SASEGT. CDR3 region: CAGAGSSYNEQFF. The DNA of the CDR3 is TGTGCCGGGGCCGGGAGCTCCTACAATGAGCAGTTCTTC.

The sample holds many counts of this clonotype. J is TRBJ2-2 and V is TRBV6-2 or TRBV6-3; the D gene is possibly TRBD2 (6 bases). Per the germline V gene, CDR1 is MNHEY and CDR2 is SVGEGT. The CDR3 extends over 15 amino acids. V lost 7 bases and J 2 bases, leaving 14 bases between the germline ends. The CDR3 here is CASKPGDRNTGELFF. CDR3 nucleotides: TGTGCCAGCAAACCGGGGGATCGAAACACCGGGGAGCTGTTTTTT.

The chain recombines TRBV5-1 with TRBJ2-1; TRBD2 matches 10 bases. This CDR3 comprises 17 residues. Looked up from germline, CDR1 is SGHRS and CDR2 is YFSETQ. The ends lost 2 bases at V and 9 bases at J; junction bases unmatched: 14. The CDR3, as DNA: TGCGCCAGCAGCTTTGCGCTCAGCGGGGGGGCCGAGAGTGAGCAGTTCTTC. Its translation is CASSFALSGGAESEQFF. Using reference TRBV5-1 and TRBJ2-1 for the parts outside the CDR3, the full variable domain is KAGVTQTPRYLIKTRGQQVTLSCSPISGHRSVSWYQQTPGQGLQFLFEYFSETQRNKGNFPGRFSGRQFSNSRSEMNVSTLELGDSALYLCASSFALSGGAESEQFFGPGTRLTVL.

V gene TRBV28 combines with J gene TRBJ2-7, with 7 bases aligning to TRBD1. There are 14 residues in the CDR3. J was trimmed by 3 bases and V by 3 bases; bases with no gene match: 5. Germline V CDR1 and CDR2: MDHEN, SYDVKM. CDR3 protein: CASSFGQALYEQYV. CDR3 sequence (DNA): TGTGCCAGCAGTTTCGGACAGGCGCTCTACGAGCAGTACGTC.

This clonotype was detected only a few times. Here the CDR3 DNA reads TGTGCCAGCAGTTCCCAGGGGACTAGTGAGGAGACCCAGTACTTC. This codes for CASSSQGTSEETQYF. The chain has TRBV6-6 and TRBJ2-5; 8 bases map to TRBD2. The CDR3 spans 15 residues. CDR1 is MNHNY, CDR2 SVGAGI, per germline (reference sequence). V lost 4 bases, J lost 5 bases, and 9 bases stayed unmatched.

The chain is built from TRBV24-1 and TRBJ2-3; TRBD2 aligns across 10 bases. V shed 4 bases, J shed 2 bases, and the junction held 5 bases outside the gene matches. The length of the CDR3 is 16 residues. Germline values: CDR1 KGHDR, CDR2 SFDVKD. The CDR3 loop is CATSDASGGLTDTQYF. The DNA of the CDR3 is TGTGCCACCAGTGACGCTAGCGGGGGACTCACAGATACGCAGTATTTT.